These 19 T cell receptor beta chains originate from one sample sequenced in a study of identifying expanded T cells in peripheral blood. Using immunoSEQ multiplex PCR, the repertoire was profiled, and TCRdb retains in-frame clones only, with some absent. The data hold about 90,000 clones, with roughly 86% observed a single time. Sequenced: blood. The origin of the receptors is a person aged 18 to 75 in good health.

V is TRBV5-1 and J is TRBJ1-2; tentatively, D is TRBD1 (5 bases). Trimming left V 1 base short and J 8 bases short, with 12 bases between. The length of the CDR3 is 13 residues. Germline lookup yields CDR1 SGHRS and CDR2 YFSETQ. The CDR3 DNA follows: TGCGCCAGCAGCTTGCGGGACGGATCAGGCTACACCTTC. Its protein product is CASSLRDGSGYTF.

The chain carries TRBV7-9 and TRBJ1-6, with TRBD1 matching 7 bases. Looked up from germline, CDR1 is SEHNR and CDR2 is FQNEAQ (reference sequence). This CDR3 region has 16 residues. With V trimmed by 0 bases and J by 7 bases, 6 bases remained unmatched. The CDR3: CASSLARGSHNSPLHF. DNA of the CDR3: TGTGCCAGCAGCTTAGCCAGGGGGAGCCACAATTCACCCCTCCACTTT.

V and J are TRBV6-1 and TRBJ1-2; D call uncertain. V lost 1 base and J lost 5, with 8 bases in between. In germline, CDR1 is MNHNS, CDR2 SASEGT. The CDR3 has 13 amino acids. CDR3 amino acids: CASSEGGIYGYTF. CDR3 DNA sequence: TGTGCCAGCAGTGAAGGAGGGATATATGGCTACACCTTC.

The CDR3 protein is CASSIEVYNSPLHF. CDR3 nucleotide sequence: TGTGCCAGTAGTATCGAGGTCTATAATTCACCCCTCCACTTT. J is TRBJ1-6 and V is TRBV19; D is unclear. V lost 3 bases, J lost 3 bases, and 6 bases lay in between. The CDR3 is 14 residues long. From germline, CDR1 is LNHDA and CDR2 SQIVND (reference sequence).

The chain combines TRBV2 with TRBJ1-1; a possible D gene is TRBD1 (6 bases). This CDR3 contains 17 residues. V gave up 8 bases and J gave up 11 bases, with 33 bases separating them. Germline V gene data show CDR1 as SNHLY and CDR2 as FYNNEI. The CDR3 protein is CASGRTRTSAGQRLAFF. As DNA, the CDR3 is TGTGCCAGCGGGCGGACCCGGACCTCAGCAGGACAGAGATTGGCTTTCTTT.

The gene calls are TRBV9 and TRBJ2-2; D possibly corresponds to TRBD1 (6 bases). V gave up 2 bases and J gave up 4 bases, with 15 bases separating them. Germline CDR1 SGDLS, CDR2 YYNGEE. The CDR3 covers 16 residues. CDR3 bases: TGTGCCAGCAGCGTTCTTGTGGGGGCCGCCACCGGGGAGCTGTTTTTT. Translated: CASSVLVGAATGELFF. The full variable domain, in which reference TRBV9 and TRBJ2-2 provide the parts outside the CDR3, is DSGVTQTPKHLITATGQRVTLRCSPRSGDLSVYWYQQSLDQGLQFLIQYYNGEERAKGNILERFSAQQFPDLHSELNLSSLELGDSALYFCASSVLVGAATGELFFGEGSRLTVL.

The chain recombines TRBV6-5 with TRBJ1-5; D remains unclear. CDR3 size: 13 residues. V dropped 6 bases and J dropped 11 bases, with 17 bases sitting between them. Germline-derived CDR1 and CDR2 are MNHEY and SVGAGI. CDR3 residues: CASRSISNLAQHF. The DNA for the CDR3 is TGTGCCAGCAGGTCAATAAGTAATTTAGCCCAGCATTTT.

The chain combines TRBV7-9 with TRBJ2-7; no clear D. Germline CDR1 reads SEHNR; CDR2 reads FQNEAQ (reference sequence). The CDR3 spans 13 residues. Trimming cost V 3 bases and J 4 bases, with 10 bases left between them. CDR3 sequence: CASSFGYKYEQYF. In nucleotides, the CDR3 is TGTGCCAGCAGCTTCGGATATAAGTACGAGCAGTACTTC. Based on the CDR3 plus reference TRBV7-9 and TRBJ2-7, the full variable domain is DTGVSQNPRHKITKRGQNVTFRCDPISEHNRLYWYRQTLGQGPEFLTYFQNEAQLEKSRLLSDRFSAERPKGSFSTLEIQRTEQGDSAMYLCASSFGYKYEQYFGPGTRLTVT.

This sequence joins TRBV7-2 and TRBJ1-4, with D perhaps matching TRBD1 (6 bases). Trimming stripped 2 bases from V and 5 bases from J, with 12 bases between. CDR3 length: 15 amino acids. The V gene's germline CDR1 is SGHTA and CDR2 FQGNSA. This chain's CDR3 is CASSLSWGLNEKLFF. CDR3 DNA: TGTGCCAGCAGCTTATCCTGGGGGCTAAATGAAAAACTGTTTTTT.

V and J are TRBV5-4 and TRBJ1-2; TRBD1 aligns across 7 bases. Germline CDR1 is SGHNT and CDR2 is YYREEE (reference sequence). The CDR3 length is 15 residues. The V gene end was trimmed by 4 bases and the J gene end by 0 bases; junction bases not matched to a gene: 6. The chain's CDR3 is CASSHRQGTNYGYTF. The CDR3 nucleotides are TGTGCCAGCAGCCATAGACAGGGAACTAACTATGGCTACACCTTC.

As DNA, the CDR3 is TGCGCCAGCAGCTTGGCACAGGTCACAGATACGCAGTATTTT. Translated, it gives CASSLAQVTDTQYF. V is TRBV5-1 and J is TRBJ2-3; a possible D gene is TRBD1 (5 bases). This CDR3 contains 14 residues. V was shortened by 0 bases and J by 2 bases, with 7 bases between the two germline ends. Looked up from germline, CDR1 is SGHRS and CDR2 is YFSETQ.

The rearrangement uses TRBV19 and TRBJ2-1; either TRBD1 or TRBD2 may fit D (5 bases each). Trimming removed 0 bases from V and 12 bases from J, with 12 bases in between. This CDR3 comprises 13 residues. Per the germline V gene, CDR1 is LNHDA and CDR2 is SQIVND (reference sequence). CDR3 region: CASSIDQGRLQFF. CDR3 coding DNA: TGTGCCAGTAGTATAGATCAGGGACGTCTGCAGTTCTTC.

The CDR3: CASSGQGARSDTEAFF. DNA for the CDR3: TGTGCCAGCAGCGGACAGGGGGCTAGATCTGACACTGAAGCTTTCTTT. V gene TRBV2 combines with J gene TRBJ1-1; 11 bases fit TRBD1. The CDR3 sequence is 16 residues long. Looked up from germline, CDR1 is SNHLY and CDR2 is FYNNEI. The trim removed 6 bases at V and 3 bases at J, leaving 9 bases unmatched.

J is TRBJ1-1 and V is TRBV7-3, with 8 bases matching TRBD1. The V segment lost 5 bases and the J segment 1 base; nucleotides outside the gene matches: 3. The CDR3 consists of 14 residues. CDR1 and CDR2 (germline): SGHTA, FQGTGA. CDR3 in DNA: TGTGCCAGCAGCGACAGGGGCTCGAACACTGAAGCTTTCTTT. Encoded protein: CASSDRGSNTEAFF.

The J gene is TRBJ1-2, the V gene TRBV7-9; no reliable D call. Trimming left V 1 base short and J 8 bases short, with 8 bases between. The CDR3 length is 12 residues. Per germline, CDR1 SEHNR and CDR2 FQNEAQ (reference sequence). The CDR3 region has the DNA TGTGCCAGCAGCTTAGGCCGTGCGGGCTACACCTTC. This encodes CASSLGRAGYTF.

The gene calls are TRBV5-6 and TRBJ1-2; D is unclear. V lost 2 bases and J 0 bases, leaving 11 bases between the germline ends. Per the germline V gene, CDR1 is SGHDT and CDR2 is YYEEEE. The CDR3 contains 15 residues. The CDR3, as DNA: TGTGCCAGCAGCTTCGTCGGGTCAGCTAACTATGGCTACACCTTC. Translation: CASSFVGSANYGYTF.

In DNA, the CDR3 is TGTGCCAGCAGCTTGATAACGGGCATGAACACTGAAGCTTTCTTT. This sequence encodes CASSLITGMNTEAFF. The chain uses TRBV5-6 and TRBJ1-1; D is undetermined. V was pared by 1 base and J by 0 bases, with 10 bases between. CDR1 SGHDT and CDR2 YYEEEE come from the germline V gene. The length of the CDR3 is 15 residues.

The chain links TRBV4-1 to TRBJ2-7; D ambiguous. The CDR3 runs 17 residues. V was pared by 1 base and J by 3 bases, with 19 bases between. The germline CDR1 and CDR2 sequences are MGHRA and YSYEKL. CDR3 protein: CASSQVVPEEVSYEQYF. The CDR3 DNA reads as TGCGCCAGCAGCCAAGTCGTACCCGAGGAAGTCAGCTACGAGCAGTACTTC.

This clone was detected once. The chain couples TRBV7-2 to TRBJ2-3; D call uncertain. CDR1 is SGHTA and CDR2 is FQGNSA in the germline V gene. The CDR3 loop spans 13 amino acids. V lost 5 bases to trimming and J lost 4 bases, with 10 bases between them. The CDR3 region is CASSPRFADTQYF. Written as DNA, the CDR3 is TGTGCCAGCAGCCCCCGGTTCGCAGATACGCAGTATTTT.